The clone carrying this T cell receptor beta chain was observed at least ten times. The antigen is undetermined. This entry comes from a study of T cells in Graves' hyperthyroidism and ophthalmopathy. Amplification of TCR beta CDR3 regions used RNA as the template. A set of HTBI primers served as the primers for a first-round RT-PCR of the TCR CDR3. TCRdb ran MiXCR on the multiplex PCR reads and lists one entry per CDR3 protein. The sample lists roughly 500,000 distinct CDR3 sequences, roughly 50% occurring once. Germline CDR1 and CDR2: MNHNS and SASEGT. The V gene lost 0 bases and the J gene lost 2 bases, with 12 bases spanning the gap. CDR3 length: 16 residues. Regarding the study as a whole: Prediction of ophthalmopathy progression came a median approximately 6.6 months pre-onset. Separation of ophthalmopathy from stable hyperthyroidism was achieved by a 13 V-J model. In blood, most of the thyroid clonotypes expanded above 0.001 were also present.

The sequenced sample consisted of peripheral blood or thyroid tissue (not recorded which). This rearrangement joins TRBV6-1 to TRBJ2-3; possibly TRBD2 for D (6 bases). The sequence came from an adult woman with Graves' disease, either hyperthyroidism or ophthalmopathy (not recorded which). This CDR3 is CASSEAIRENTDTQYF. The CDR3, as DNA: TGTGCCAGCAGTGAAGCTATCCGGGAGAACACAGATACGCAGTATTTT.